This TCR beta chain was captured in a study of response to subunit inactivated influenza vaccine. Broader study findings: The authors offered the suggestion that each seasonal influenza vaccination recruits few new T cells.

About this clonotype: Antigen: not known.

TCRdb ran MiXCR on the RT-PCR reads and lists one entry per CDR3 protein. The table has more than 700,000 distinct CDR3 sequences, 21% seen once. Sequences were derived from PBMCs from blood, sampled 5 to 6 days after vaccination. This clonotype was sampled from a man aged 45-60 years who received an inactivated influenza vaccine.

This CDR3 is CSVRQGAANTGELFF. CDR3 in DNA: TGCAGTGTAAGACAGGGAGCCGCGAACACCGGGGAGCTGTTTTTT. This chain joins TRBV20-1 and TRBJ2-2, with TRBD1 matching 7 bases. CDR1 is DFQATT, CDR2 SNEGSKA, per germline (reference sequence). CDR3 length: 15 amino acids. After removal of 7 bases from V and 0 bases from J, the junction contained 8 bases not matched to a gene.